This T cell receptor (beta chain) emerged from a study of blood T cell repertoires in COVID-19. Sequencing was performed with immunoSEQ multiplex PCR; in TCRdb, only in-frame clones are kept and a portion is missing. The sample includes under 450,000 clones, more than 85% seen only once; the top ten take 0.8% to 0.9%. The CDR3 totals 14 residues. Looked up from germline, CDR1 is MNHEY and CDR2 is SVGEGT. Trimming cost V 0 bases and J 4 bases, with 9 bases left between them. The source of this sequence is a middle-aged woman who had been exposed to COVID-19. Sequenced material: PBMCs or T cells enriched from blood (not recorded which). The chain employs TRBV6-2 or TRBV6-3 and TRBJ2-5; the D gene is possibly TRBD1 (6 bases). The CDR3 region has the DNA TGTGCCAGCAGTTACTCGGGGGCCCGAGAGACCCAGTACTTC. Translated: CASSYSGARETQYF.